This TCR beta chain was found in a study of T cell responses to AZD1222 COVID-19 vaccine. Overall study results and limits: Spike as a whole was targeted by vaccine-associated CD4 TCRs, dominant at 160-218 and 743-854.

Trimming removed 2 bases from V and 5 bases from J, with 10 bases in between. CDR3 size: 14 residues. Germline lookup yields CDR1 SGDLS and CDR2 YYNGEE. Note on this clone: Its target is unknown.

Here immunoSEQ multiplex PCR was the method, and the copy in TCRdb shows in-frame clones only, minus some. This repertoire shows tens of thousands of clones, 90% found once; its top ten account for about 3.5%. This chain joins TRBV9 and TRBJ1-4, with D perhaps TRBD1 (5 bases). The material sequenced was peripheral blood, taken 28 days after the second AZD1222 dose. The receptor was isolated from an adult who received the AZD1222 COVID-19 vaccine. The CDR3 loop reads CASSVTGLNEKLFF. CDR3 coding DNA: TGTGCCAGCAGCGTCACAGGTTTAAATGAAAAACTGTTTTTT.